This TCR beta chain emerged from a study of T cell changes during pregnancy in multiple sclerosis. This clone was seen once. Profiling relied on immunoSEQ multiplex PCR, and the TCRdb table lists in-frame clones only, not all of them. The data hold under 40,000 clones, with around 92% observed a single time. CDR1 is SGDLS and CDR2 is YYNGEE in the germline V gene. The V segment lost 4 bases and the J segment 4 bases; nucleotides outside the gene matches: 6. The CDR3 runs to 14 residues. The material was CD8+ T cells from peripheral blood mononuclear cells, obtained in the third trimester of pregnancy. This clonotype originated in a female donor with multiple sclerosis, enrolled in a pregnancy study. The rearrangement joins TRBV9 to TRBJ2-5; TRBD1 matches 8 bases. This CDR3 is CASSHGQGTETQYF. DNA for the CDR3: TGTGCCAGCAGCCACGGACAGGGAACAGAGACCCAGTACTTC. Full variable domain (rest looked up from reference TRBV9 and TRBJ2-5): DSGVTQTPKHLITATGQRVTLRCSPRSGDLSVYWYQQSLDQGLQFLIQYYNGEERAKGNILERFSAQQFPDLHSELNLSSLELGDSALYFCASSHGQGTETQYFGPGTRLLVL.